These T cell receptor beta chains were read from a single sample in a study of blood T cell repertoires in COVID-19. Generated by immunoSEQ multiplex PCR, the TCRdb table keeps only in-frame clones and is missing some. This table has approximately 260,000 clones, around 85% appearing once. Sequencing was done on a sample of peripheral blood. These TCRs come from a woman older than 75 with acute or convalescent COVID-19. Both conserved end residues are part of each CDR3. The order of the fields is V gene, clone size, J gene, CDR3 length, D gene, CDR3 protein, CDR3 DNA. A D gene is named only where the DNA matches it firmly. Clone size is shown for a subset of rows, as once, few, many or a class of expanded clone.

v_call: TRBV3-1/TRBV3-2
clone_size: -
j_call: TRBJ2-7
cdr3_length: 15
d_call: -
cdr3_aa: CASSQESRSIYEQYF
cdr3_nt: TGTGCCAGCAGCCAAGAGAGTCGGAGCATCTACGAGCAGTACTTC

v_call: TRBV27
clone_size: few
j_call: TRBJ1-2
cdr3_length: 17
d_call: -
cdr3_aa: CASSPGGGRGIYYGYTF
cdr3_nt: TGTGCCAGCAGTCCCGGGGGGGGACGAGGAATTTATTATGGCTACACCTTC

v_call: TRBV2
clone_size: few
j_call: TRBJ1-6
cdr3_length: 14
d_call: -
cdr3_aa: CASRLGVGNSPLHF
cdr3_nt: TGTGCCAGCAGGTTAGGGGTAGGGAATTCACCCCTCCACTTT

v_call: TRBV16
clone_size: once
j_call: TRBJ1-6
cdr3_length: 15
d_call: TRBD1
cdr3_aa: CASSPGQGENSPLHF
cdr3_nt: TGTGCCAGCAGCCCAGGACAGGGGGAGAATTCACCCCTCCACTTT

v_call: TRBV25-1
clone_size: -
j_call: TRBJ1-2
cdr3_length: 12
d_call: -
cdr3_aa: CASSDGIRADTF
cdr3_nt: TGTGCCAGCAGTGACGGGATTCGTGCGGACACCTTC

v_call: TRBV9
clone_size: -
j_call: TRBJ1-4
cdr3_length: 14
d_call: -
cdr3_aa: CASSVGQGYEKLFF
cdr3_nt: TGTGCCAGCAGCGTAGGTCAGGGTTATGAAAAACTGTTTTTT

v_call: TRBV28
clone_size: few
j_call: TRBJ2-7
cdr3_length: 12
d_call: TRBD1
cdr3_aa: CASSRGSYEQYF
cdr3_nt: TGTGCCAGCAGCAGGGGGAGTTACGAGCAGTACTTC

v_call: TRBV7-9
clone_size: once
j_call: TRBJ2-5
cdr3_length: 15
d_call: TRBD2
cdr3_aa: CASSLVAGGWETQYF
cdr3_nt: TGTGCCAGCAGCTTAGTAGCGGGGGGCTGGGAGACCCAGTACTTC

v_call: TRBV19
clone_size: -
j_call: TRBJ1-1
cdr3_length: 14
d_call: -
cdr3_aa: CASSIRGVDTEAFF
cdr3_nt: TGTGCCAGTAGTATAAGGGGTGTTGACACTGAAGCTTTCTTT

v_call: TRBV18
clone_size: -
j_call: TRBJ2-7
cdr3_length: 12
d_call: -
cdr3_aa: CASSLDSPEQYF
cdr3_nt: TGTGCCAGCTCCCTTGACAGCCCCGAGCAGTACTTC

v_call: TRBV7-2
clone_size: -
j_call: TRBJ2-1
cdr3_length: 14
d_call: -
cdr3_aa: CASRQIAGAGEQFF
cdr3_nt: TGTGCCAGCAGACAAATTGCGGGGGCGGGTGAGCAGTTCTTC

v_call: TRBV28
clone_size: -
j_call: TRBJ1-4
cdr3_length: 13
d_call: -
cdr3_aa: CASSLSGNEKLFF
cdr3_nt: TGTGCCAGCAGTTTGTCGGGTAATGAAAAACTGTTTTTT

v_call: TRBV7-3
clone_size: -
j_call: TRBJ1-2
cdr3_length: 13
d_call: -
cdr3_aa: CASSPSAGYGYTF
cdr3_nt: TGTGCCAGCAGCCCATCAGCGGGCTATGGCTACACCTTC

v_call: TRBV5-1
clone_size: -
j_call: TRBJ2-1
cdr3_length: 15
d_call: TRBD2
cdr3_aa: CASSLSAGGPGEQFF
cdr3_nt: TGCGCCAGCAGCTTGTCAGCGGGGGGGCCAGGTGAGCAGTTCTTC

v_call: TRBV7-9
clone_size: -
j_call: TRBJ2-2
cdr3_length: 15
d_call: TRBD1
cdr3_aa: CASSLAGTGTGELFF
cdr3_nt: TGTGCCAGCAGCTTAGCCGGGACAGGGACCGGGGAGCTGTTTTTT

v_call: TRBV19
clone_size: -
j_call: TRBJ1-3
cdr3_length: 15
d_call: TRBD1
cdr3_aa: CASSKDRASPGTIYF
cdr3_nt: TGTGCCAGTAGTAAGGACAGGGCCTCTCCGGGCACCATATATTTT

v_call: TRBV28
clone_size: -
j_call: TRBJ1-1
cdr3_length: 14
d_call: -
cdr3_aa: CASSFSSDRRSAFF
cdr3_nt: TGTGCCAGCAGTTTTTCCTCTGACAGGCGGAGTGCTTTCTTT

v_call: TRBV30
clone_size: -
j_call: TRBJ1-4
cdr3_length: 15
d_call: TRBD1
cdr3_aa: CAWSVQGSGSEKLFF
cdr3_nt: TGTGCCTGGAGTGTACAGGGGTCCGGTTCGGAAAAACTGTTTTTT

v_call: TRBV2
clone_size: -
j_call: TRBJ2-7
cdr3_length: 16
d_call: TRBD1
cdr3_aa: CASSGAPGQGIYEQYF
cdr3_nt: TGTGCCAGCAGTGGGGCTCCGGGACAGGGGATATACGAGCAGTACTTC

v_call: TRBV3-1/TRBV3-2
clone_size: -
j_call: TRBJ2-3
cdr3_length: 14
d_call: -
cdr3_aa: CASSEGGGTDTQYF
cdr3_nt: TGTGCCAGCAGCGAAGGGGGGGGAACAGATACGCAGTATTTT

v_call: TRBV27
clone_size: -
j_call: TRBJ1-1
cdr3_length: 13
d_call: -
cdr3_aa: CASSWGQYTEAFF
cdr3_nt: TGTGCCAGCAGCTGGGGGCAGTACACTGAAGCTTTCTTT

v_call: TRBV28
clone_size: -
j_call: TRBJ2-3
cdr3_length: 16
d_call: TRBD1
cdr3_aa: CASSLFPGQGESTQYF
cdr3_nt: TGTGCCAGCAGTTTATTTCCGGGACAGGGGGAATCTACGCAGTATTTT

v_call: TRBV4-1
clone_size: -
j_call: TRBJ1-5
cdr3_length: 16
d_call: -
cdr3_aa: CASSLSGGASNQPQHF
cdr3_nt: TGCGCCAGCAGCCTAAGCGGGGGGGCTAGCAATCAGCCCCAGCATTTT

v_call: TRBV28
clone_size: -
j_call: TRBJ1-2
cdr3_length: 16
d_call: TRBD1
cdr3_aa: CASSFPGQGPFYGYTF
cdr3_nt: TGTGCCAGCAGTTTCCCCGGACAGGGCCCCTTCTATGGCTACACCTTC

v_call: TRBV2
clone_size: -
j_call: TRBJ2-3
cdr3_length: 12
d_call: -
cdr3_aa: CASRRDTDTQYF
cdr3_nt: TGTGCCAGCAGGAGAGACACAGATACGCAGTATTTT

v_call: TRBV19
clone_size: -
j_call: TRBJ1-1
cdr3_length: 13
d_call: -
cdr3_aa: CASSIYGSTEAFF
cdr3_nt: TGTGCCAGTAGTATTTACGGGTCCACTGAAGCTTTCTTT

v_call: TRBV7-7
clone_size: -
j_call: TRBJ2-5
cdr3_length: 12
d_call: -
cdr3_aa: CASEGGAGTQYF
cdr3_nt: TGTGCTAGCGAAGGGGGTGCGGGGACCCAGTACTTC

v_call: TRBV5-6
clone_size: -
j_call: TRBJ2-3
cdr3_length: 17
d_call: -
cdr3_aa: CASSLKGSSAYTDTQYF
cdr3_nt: TGTGCCAGCAGCTTGAAGGGGTCTTCCGCCTACACAGATACGCAGTATTTT

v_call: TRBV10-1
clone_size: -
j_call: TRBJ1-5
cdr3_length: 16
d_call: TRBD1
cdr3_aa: CASTTKTGGVCQPQHF
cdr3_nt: TGCGCCAGCACCACAAAGACAGGGGGCGTCTGTCAGCCCCAGCATTTT

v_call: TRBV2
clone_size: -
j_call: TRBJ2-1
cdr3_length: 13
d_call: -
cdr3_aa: CASSLDGGAEQFF
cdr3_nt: TGTGCCAGCAGCCTAGATGGCGGGGCTGAGCAGTTCTTC

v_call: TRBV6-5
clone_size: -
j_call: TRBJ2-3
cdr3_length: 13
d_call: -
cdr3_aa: CASGNRAMDTQYF
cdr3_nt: TGTGCCAGCGGTAACAGGGCGATGGATACGCAGTATTTT

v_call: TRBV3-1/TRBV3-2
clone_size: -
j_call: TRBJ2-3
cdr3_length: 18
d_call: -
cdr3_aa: CASSQEAGGYTSTDTQYF
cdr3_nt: TGTGCCAGCAGCCAAGAAGCCGGGGGTTATACTAGCACAGATACGCAGTATTTT

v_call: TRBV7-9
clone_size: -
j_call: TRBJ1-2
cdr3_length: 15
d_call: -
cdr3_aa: CASSQEREEISGYTF
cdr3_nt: TGTGCCAGCAGCCAGGAACGGGAGGAGATTAGTGGCTACACCTTC

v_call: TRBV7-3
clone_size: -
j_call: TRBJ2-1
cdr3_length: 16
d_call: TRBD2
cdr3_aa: CASSSQLAGGDNEQFF
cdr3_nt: TGTGCCAGCAGCTCCCAACTAGCGGGGGGGGACAATGAGCAGTTCTTC

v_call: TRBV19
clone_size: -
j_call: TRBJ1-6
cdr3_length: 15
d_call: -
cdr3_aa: CASSTRLRGNSPLHF
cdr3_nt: TGTGCCAGTAGTACCCGACTCCGGGGAAATTCACCCCTCCACTTT

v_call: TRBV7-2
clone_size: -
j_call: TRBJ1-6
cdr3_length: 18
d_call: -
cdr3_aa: CASSFPQGQPSYNSPLHF
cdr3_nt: TGTGCCAGCAGCTTTCCGCAAGGACAACCCTCCTATAATTCACCCCTCCACTTT

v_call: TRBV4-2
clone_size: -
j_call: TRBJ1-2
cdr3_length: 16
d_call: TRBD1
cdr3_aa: CASSQVLTGGSYGYTF
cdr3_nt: TGTGCCAGCAGCCAGGTTCTCACAGGGGGCTCCTATGGCTACACCTTC

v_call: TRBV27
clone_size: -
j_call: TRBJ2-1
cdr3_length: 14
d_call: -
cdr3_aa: CASSLTANYNEQFF
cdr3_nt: TGTGCCAGCAGTTTAACAGCCAACTACAATGAGCAGTTCTTC

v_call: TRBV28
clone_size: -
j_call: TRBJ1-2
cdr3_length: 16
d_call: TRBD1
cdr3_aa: CASSVPPGQGLGGYTF
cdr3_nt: TGTGCCAGCAGTGTCCCCCCGGGACAGGGGCTGGGAGGCTACACCTTC

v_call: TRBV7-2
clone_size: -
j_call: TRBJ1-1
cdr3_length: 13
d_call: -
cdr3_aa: CASSLTANTEAFF
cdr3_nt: TGTGCCAGCAGCTTAACAGCAAACACTGAAGCTTTCTTT

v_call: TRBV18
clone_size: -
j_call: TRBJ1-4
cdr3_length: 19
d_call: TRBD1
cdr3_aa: CASSPRELGTGTTNEKLFF
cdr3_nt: TGTGCCAGCTCACCCAGAGAACTCGGGACAGGCACAACTAATGAAAAACTGTTTTTT

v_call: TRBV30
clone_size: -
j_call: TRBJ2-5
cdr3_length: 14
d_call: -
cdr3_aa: CAWSPGLPRETQYF
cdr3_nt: TGTGCCTGGAGTCCGGGACTCCCTAGGGAGACCCAGTACTTC

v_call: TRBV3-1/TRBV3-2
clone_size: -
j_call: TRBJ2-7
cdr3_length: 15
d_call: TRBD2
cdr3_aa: CASSQDSGGPYEQYF
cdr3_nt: TGTGCCAGCAGCCAAGATAGCGGGGGGCCCTACGAGCAGTACTTC

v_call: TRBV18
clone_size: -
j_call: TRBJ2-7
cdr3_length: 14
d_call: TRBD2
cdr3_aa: CASSPGTNSYEQYF
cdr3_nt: TGTGCCAGCTCACCAGGGACTAACTCCTACGAGCAGTACTTC

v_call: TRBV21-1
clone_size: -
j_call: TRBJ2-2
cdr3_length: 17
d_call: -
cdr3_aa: CASRPPRAGGYQGELFF
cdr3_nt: TGTGCCAGCAGGCCCCCTCGTGCGGGGGGGTACCAGGGGGAGCTGTTTTTT

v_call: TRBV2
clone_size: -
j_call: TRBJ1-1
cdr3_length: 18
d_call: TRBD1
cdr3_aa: CASSEAMGQGVGVTEAFF
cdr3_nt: TGTGCCAGCAGTGAAGCTATGGGACAGGGGGTGGGAGTCACTGAAGCTTTCTTT

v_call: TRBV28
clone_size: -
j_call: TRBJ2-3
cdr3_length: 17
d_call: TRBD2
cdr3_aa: CASSFASLAGGGDTQYF
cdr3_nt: TGTGCCAGCAGCTTTGCCTCACTAGCGGGGGGGGGAGATACGCAGTATTTT

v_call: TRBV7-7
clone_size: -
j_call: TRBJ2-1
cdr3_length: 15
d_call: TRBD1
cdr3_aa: CASSPGTGEDNEQFF
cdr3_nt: TGTGCTAGCAGCCCCGGGACAGGGGAAGACAATGAGCAGTTCTTC

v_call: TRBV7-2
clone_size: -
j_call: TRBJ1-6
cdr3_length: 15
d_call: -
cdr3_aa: CASSLDRLYNSPLHF
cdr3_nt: TGTGCCAGCAGCTTAGACAGGTTGTATAATTCACCCCTCCACTTT

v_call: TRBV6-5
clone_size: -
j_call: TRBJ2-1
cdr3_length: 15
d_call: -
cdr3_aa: CASSSSTSSYNEQFF
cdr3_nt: TGTGCCAGCAGTTCTTCCACCAGCTCCTACAATGAGCAGTTCTTC

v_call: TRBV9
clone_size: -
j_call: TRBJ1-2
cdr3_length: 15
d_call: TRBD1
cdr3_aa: CASSVSTGSDYGYTF
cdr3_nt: TGTGCCAGCAGCGTCTCGACAGGGTCTGACTATGGCTACACCTTC

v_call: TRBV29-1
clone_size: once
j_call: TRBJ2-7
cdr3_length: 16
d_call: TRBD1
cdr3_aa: CSVEGFPDRGVYEQYF
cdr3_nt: TGCAGCGTTGAAGGGTTCCCGGACAGGGGAGTCTACGAGCAGTACTTC

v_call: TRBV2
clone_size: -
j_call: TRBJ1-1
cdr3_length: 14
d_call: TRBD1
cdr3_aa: CASSRQGRNTEAFF
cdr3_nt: TGTGCCAGCAGTCGACAGGGAAGAAACACTGAAGCTTTCTTT

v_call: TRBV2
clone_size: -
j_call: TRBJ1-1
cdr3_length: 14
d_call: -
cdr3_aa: CASSGQTTNTEAFF
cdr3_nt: TGTGCCAGCAGCGGACAGACTACGAACACTGAAGCTTTCTTT

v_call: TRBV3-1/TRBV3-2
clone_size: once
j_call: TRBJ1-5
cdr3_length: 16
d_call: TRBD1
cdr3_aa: CASSQAGQGGNQPQHF
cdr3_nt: TGTGCCAGCAGCCAAGCGGGACAGGGTGGCAATCAGCCCCAGCATTTT

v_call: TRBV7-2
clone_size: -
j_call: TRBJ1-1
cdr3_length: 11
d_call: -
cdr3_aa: CASSLSTRAFF
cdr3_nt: TGTGCCAGCAGCTTATCCACCAGGGCTTTCTTT